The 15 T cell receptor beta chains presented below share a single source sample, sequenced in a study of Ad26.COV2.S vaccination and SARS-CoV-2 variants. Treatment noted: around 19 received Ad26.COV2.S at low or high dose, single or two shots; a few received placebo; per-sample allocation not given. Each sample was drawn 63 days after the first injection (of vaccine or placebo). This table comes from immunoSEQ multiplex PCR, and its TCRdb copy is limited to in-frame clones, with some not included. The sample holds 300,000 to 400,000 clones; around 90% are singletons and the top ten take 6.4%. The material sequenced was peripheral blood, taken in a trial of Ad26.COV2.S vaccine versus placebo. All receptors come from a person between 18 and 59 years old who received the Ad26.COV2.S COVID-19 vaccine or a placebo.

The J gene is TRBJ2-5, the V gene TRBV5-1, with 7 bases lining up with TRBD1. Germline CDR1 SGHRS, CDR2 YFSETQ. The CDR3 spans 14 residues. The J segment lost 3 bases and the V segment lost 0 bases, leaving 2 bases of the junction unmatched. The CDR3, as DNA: TGCGCCAGCAGCTTGGAAGGGACAGAAGAGACCCAGTACTTC. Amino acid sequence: CASSLEGTEETQYF.

CDR3 sequence reads: CASSYTPDGTAYEQYF. The CDR3 nucleotides read TGTGCCAGCAGTTATACCCCGGACGGGACGGCCTACGAGCAGTACTTC. V gene TRBV6-5 combines with J gene TRBJ2-7; D could derive from TRBD1 or TRBD2 (5 bases each). Germline-derived CDR1 and CDR2 are MNHEY and SVGAGI. The germline V and J ends were trimmed by 3 bases and 2 bases, with 17 bases remaining between them. The CDR3 is made up of 16 amino acids.

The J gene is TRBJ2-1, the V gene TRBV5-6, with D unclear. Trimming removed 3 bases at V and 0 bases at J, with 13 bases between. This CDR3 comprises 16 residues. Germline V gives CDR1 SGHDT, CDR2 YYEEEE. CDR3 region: CASSSGIRSSYNEQFF. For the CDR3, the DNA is TGTGCCAGCAGCTCCGGCATCAGGAGCTCCTACAATGAGCAGTTCTTC.

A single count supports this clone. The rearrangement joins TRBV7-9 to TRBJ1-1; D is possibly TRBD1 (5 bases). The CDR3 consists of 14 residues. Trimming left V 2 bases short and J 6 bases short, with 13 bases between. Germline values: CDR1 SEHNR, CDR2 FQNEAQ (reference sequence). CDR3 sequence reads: CASSLLRDAAEAFF. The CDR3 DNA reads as TGTGCCAGCAGCTTACTTAGGGACGCGGCTGAAGCTTTCTTT.

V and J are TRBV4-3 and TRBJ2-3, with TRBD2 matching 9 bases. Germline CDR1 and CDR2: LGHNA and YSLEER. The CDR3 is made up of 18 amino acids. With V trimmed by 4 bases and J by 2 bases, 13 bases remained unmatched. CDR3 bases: TGCGCCAGCAGCCCCAACAGAGATAGCGGGGGATTCACAGATACGCAGTATTTT. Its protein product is CASSPNRDSGGFTDTQYF.

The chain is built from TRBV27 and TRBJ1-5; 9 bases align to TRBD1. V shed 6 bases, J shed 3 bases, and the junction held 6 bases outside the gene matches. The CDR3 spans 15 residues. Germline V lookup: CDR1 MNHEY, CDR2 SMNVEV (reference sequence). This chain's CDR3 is CASSLRDRDNQPQHF. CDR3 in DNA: TGTGCCAGCAGCCTAAGGGACAGGGACAATCAGCCCCAGCATTTT.

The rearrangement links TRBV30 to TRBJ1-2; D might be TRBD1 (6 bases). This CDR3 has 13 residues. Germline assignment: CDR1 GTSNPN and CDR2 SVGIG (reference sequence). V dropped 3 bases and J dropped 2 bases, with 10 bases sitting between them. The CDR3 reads CAWRQGLNYGYTF. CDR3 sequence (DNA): TGTGCCTGGAGACAGGGCCTAAACTATGGCTACACCTTC.

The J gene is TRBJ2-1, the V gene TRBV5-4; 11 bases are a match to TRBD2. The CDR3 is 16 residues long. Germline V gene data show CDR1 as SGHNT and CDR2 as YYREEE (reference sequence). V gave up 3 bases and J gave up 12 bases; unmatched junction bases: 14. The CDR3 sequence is CASSSSGTSGLGGQFF. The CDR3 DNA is TGTGCCAGCAGCTCCTCCGGGACTAGCGGCCTAGGGGGGCAGTTCTTC. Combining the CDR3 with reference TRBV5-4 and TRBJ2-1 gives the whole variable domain ETGVTQSPTHLIKTRGQQVTLRCSSQSGHNTVSWYQQALGQGPQFIFQYYREEENGRGNFPPRFSGLQFPNYSSELNVNALELDDSALYLCASSSSGTSGLGGQFFGPGTRLTVL.

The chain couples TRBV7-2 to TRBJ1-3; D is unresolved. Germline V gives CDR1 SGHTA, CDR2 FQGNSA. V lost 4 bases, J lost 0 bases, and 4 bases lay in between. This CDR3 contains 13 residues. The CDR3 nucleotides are TGTGCCAGCAGCTCGAGCTCTGGAAACACCATATATTTT. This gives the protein CASSSSSGNTIYF.

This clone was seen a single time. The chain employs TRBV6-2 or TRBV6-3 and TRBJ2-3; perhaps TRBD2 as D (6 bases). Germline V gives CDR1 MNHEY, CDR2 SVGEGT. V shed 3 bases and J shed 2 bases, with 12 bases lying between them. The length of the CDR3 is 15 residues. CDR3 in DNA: TGTGCCAGCAGTTATTTAGCGGAAGTCACAGATACGCAGTATTTT. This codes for CASSYLAEVTDTQYF.

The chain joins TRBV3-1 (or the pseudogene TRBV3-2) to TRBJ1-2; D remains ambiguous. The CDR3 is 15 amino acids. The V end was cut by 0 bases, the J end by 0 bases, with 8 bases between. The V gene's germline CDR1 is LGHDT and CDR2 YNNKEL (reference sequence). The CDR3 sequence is CASSQEGVSNYGYTF. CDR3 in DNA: TGTGCCAGCAGCCAAGAAGGAGTATCTAACTATGGCTACACCTTC.

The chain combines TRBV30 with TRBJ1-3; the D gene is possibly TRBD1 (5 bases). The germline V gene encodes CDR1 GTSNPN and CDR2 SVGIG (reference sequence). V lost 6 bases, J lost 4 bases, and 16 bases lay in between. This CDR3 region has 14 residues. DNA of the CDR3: TGTGCCTGTCCGAATGTAGCAGGGGGAAACACCATATATTTT. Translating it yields CACPNVAGGNTIYF.

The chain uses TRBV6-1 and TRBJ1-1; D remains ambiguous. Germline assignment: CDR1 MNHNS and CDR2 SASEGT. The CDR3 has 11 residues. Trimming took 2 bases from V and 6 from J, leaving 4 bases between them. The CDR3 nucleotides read TGTGCCAGCAGTGAATTGGCTGAAGCTTTCTTT. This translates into CASSELAEAFF.

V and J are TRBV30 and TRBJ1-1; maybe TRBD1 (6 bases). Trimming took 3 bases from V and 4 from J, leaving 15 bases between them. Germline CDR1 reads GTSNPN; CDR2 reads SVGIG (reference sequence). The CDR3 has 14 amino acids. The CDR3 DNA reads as TGTGCCTGGAGAGGTGGCGGGGGCCCCACTGAAGCTTTCTTT. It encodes CAWRGGGGPTEAFF. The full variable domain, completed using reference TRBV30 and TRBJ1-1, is SQTIHQWPATLVQPVGSPLSLECTVEGTSNPNLYWYRQAAGRGLQLLFYSVGIGQISSEVPQNLSASRPQDRQFILSSKKLLLSDSGFYLCAWRGGGGPTEAFFGQGTRLTVV.

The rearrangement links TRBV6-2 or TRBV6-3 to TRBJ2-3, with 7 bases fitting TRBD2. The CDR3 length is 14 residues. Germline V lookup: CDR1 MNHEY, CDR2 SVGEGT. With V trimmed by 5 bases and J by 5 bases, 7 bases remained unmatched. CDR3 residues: CASSVRDYRDTQYF. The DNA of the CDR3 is TGTGCCAGCAGTGTCCGGGACTACCGAGATACGCAGTATTTT.